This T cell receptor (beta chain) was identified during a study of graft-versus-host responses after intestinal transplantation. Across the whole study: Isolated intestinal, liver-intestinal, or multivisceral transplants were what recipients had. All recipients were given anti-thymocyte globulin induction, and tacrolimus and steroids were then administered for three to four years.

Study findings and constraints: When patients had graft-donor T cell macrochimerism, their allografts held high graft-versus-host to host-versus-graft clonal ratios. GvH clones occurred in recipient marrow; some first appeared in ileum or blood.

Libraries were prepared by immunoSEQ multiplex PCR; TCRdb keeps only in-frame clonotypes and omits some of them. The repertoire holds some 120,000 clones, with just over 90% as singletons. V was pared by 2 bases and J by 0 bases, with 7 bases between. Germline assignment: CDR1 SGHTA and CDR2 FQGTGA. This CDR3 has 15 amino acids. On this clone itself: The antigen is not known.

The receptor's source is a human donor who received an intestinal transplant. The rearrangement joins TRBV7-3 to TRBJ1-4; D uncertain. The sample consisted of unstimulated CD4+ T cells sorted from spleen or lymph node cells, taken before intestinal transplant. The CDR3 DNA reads TGTGCCAGCAGCTTATCCAGCGCAACTAATGAAAAACTGTTTTTT. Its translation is CASSLSSATNEKLFF.